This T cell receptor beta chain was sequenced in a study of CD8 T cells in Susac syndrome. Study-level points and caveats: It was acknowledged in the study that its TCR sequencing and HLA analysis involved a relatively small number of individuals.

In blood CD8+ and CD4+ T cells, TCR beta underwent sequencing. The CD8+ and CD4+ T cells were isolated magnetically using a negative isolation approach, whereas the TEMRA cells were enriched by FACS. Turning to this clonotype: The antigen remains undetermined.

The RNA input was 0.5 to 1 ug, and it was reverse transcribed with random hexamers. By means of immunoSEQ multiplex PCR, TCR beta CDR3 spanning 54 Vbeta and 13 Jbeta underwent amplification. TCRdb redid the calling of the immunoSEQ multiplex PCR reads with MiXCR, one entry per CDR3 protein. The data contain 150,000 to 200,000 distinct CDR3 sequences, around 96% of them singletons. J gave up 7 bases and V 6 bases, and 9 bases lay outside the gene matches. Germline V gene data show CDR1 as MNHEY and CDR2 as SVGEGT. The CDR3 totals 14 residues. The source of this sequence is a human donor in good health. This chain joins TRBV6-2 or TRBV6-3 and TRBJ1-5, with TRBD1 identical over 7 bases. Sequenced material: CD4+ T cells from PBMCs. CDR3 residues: CASRAPHRGQPQHF. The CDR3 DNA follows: TGTGCCAGCAGAGCCCCCCACAGGGGACAGCCCCAGCATTTT.